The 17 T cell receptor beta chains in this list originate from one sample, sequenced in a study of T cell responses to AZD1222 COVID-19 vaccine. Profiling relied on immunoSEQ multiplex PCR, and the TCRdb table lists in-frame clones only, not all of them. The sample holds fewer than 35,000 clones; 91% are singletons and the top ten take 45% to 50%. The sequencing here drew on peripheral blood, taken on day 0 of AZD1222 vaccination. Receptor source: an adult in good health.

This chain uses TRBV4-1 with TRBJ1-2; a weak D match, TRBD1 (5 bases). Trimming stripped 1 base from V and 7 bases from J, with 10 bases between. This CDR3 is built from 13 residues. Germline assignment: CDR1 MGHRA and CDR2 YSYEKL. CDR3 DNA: TGCGCCAGCAGCCAAGCGAGAAGGGGTGGCTACACCTTC. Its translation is CASSQARRGGYTF.

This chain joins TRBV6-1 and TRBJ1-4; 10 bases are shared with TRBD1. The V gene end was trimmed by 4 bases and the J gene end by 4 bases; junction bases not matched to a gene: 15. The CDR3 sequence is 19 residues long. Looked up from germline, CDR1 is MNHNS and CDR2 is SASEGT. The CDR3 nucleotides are TGTGCCAGCAGTGGGCCGCGCCGGGACAGGGGATTTGATAATGAAAAACTGTTTTTT. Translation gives CASSGPRRDRGFDNEKLFF.

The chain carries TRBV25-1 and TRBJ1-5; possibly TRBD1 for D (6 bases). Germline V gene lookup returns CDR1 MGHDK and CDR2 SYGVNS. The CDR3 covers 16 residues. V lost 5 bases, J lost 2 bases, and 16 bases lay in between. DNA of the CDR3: TGTGCCAGCAGTCCCGCTTGGGCAGGGGGCAATCAGCCCCAGCATTTT. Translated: CASSPAWAGGNQPQHF.

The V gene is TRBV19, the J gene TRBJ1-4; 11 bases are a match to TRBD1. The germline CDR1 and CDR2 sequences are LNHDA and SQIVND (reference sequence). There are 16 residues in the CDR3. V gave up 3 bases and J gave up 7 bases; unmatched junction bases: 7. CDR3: CASSMTLGTGGEKLFF. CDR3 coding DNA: TGTGCCAGTAGTATGACGTTGGGGACAGGGGGTGAAAAACTGTTTTTT.

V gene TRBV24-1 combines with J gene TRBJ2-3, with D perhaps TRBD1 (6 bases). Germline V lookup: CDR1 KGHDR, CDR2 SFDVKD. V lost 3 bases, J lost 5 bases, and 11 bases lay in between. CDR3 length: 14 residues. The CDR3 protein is CATSDLRDKDTQYF. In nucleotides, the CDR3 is TGTGCCACCAGTGATCTCCGGGACAAAGATACGCAGTATTTT.

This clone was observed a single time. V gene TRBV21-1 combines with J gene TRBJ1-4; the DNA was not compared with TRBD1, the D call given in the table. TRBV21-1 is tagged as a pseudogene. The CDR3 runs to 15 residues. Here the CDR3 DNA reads TGTGCCAGCAGCAAGGGACAGGGACGCGGCGAAAAACTGTTTTTT. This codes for CASSKGQGRGEKLFF.

The CDR3 bases are TGCGCCAGCTCCACCGGCGGCAGGGTAAAGAACACCGGGGAGCTGTTTTTT. This translates into CASSTGGRVKNTGELFF. This rearrangement joins TRBV5-1 to TRBJ2-2, with a possible D match to TRBD1 (5 bases). The CDR3 is made up of 17 amino acids. V gave up 7 bases and J gave up 1 base, with 20 bases separating them. Germline-derived CDR1 and CDR2 are SGHRS and YFSETQ.

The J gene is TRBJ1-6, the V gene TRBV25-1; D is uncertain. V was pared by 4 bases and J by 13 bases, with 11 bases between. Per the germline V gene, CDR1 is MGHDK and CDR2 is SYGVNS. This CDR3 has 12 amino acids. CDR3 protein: CASSVLATPLHF. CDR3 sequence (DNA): TGTGCCAGCAGTGTACTCGCGACGCCCCTCCACTTT.

The CDR3 DNA reads as TGTGCCAGCAGCTACGACACACCGTCCAGGGGCTATGGCTACACCTTC. This sequence encodes CASSYDTPSRGYGYTF. The J gene is TRBJ1-2, the V gene TRBV7-2; D is perhaps TRBD1 (6 bases). Trimming removed 4 bases at V and 4 bases at J, with 19 bases between. The CDR3 consists of 16 residues. Per germline, CDR1 SGHTA and CDR2 FQGNSA.

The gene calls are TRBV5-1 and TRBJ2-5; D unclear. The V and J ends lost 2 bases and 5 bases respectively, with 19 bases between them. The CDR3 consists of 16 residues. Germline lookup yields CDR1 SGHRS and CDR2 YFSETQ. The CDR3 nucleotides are TGCGCCAGCAGCTTCCTACAGCAGGAATATTCGGAGACCCAGTACTTC. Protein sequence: CASSFLQQEYSETQYF.

The CDR3 is CASSLQGATEAFF. CDR3 nucleotide sequence: TGTGCCAGCAGCTTACAGGGGGCGACTGAAGCTTTCTTT. The J gene is TRBJ1-1, the V gene TRBV11-3; 8 bases fit TRBD1. CDR3 length: 13 residues. The J segment lost 5 bases and the V segment lost 2 bases, leaving 1 base of the junction unmatched. Germline CDR1 is SGHNT and CDR2 is YENEEA.

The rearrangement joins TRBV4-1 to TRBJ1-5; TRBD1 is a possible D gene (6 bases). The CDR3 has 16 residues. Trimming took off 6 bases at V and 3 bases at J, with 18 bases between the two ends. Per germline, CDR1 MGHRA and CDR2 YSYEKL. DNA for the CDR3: TGCGCCAGCAGAGCTACAGTGGGGGCTTTCAATCAGCCCCAGCATTTT. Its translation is CASRATVGAFNQPQHF.

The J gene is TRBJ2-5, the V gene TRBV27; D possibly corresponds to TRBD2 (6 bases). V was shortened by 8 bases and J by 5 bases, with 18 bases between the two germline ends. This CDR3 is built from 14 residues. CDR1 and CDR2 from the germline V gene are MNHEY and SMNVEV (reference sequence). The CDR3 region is CASHPHGGGETQYF. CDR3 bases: TGTGCCAGCCATCCCCACGGGGGTGGGGAGACCCAGTACTTC.

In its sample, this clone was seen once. This CDR3 is CASTPGAGDTQYF. For the CDR3, the DNA is TGTGCCAGCACCCCGGGGGCAGGAGATACGCAGTATTTT. V is TRBV6-2 or TRBV6-3 and J is TRBJ2-3; D could derive from TRBD1 or TRBD2 (6 bases each). This CDR3 contains 13 residues. The V gene lost 7 bases and the J gene lost 5 bases, with 13 bases spanning the gap. Per germline, CDR1 MNHEY and CDR2 SVGEGT.

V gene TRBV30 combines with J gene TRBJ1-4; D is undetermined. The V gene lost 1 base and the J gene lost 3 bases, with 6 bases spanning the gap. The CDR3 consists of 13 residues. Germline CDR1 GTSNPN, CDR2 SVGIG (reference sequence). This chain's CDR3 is CAWSGRSNEKLFF. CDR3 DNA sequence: TGTGCCTGGAGTGGTAGATCTAATGAAAAACTGTTTTTT.

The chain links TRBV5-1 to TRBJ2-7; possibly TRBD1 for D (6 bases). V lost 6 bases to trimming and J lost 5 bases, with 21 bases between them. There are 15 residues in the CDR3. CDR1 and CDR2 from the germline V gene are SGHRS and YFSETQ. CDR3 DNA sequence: TGCGCCAGCAAGTTTACCCCAGGGGATAGGAACGAGCAGTACTTC. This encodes CASKFTPGDRNEQYF.

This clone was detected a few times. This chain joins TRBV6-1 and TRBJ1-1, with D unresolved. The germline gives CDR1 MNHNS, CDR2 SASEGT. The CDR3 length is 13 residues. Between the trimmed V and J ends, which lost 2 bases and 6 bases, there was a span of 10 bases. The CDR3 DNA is TGTGCCAGCAGTGAACGGGGTGAACCTGAAGCTTTCTTT. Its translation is CASSERGEPEAFF.